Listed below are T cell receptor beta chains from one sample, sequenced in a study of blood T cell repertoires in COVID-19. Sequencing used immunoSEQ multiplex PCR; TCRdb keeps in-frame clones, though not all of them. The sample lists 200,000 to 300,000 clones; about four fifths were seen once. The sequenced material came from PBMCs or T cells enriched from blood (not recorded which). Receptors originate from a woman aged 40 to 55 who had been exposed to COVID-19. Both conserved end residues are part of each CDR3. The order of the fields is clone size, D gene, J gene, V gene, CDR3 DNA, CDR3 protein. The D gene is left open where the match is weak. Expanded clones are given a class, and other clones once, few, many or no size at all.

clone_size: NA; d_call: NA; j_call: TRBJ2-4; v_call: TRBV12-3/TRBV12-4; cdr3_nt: TGTGCCAGCAGCTACAGGGTTAAAAACATTCAGTACTTC; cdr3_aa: CASSYRVKNIQYF
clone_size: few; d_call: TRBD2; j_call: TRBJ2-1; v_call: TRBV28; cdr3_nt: TGTGCCAGCAAGTTCCCCCCCGGGCGGGGGATCTACAATGAGCAGTTCTTC; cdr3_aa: CASKFPPGRGIYNEQFF
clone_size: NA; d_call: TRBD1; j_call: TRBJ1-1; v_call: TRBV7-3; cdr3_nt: TGTGCCAGCAGCTTAACGTTGGGGACAGGTACAGAAAAAGCTTTCTTT; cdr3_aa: CASSLTLGTGTEKAFF
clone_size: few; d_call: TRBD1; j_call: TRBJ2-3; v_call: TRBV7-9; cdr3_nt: TGTGCCAGCAGCTTAGGGGACAGGGGTGGCGGTGATACGCAGTATTTT; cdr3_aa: CASSLGDRGGGDTQYF
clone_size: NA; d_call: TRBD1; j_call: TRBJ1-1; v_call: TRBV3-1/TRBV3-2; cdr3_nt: TGTGCCAGCAGCCCTACAGGGGGGGCTTACACTGAAGCTTTCTTT; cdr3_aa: CASSPTGGAYTEAFF
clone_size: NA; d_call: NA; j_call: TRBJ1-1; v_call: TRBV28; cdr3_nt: TGTGCCAGCGAACCTTACGAGGTGGGGAACACTGAAGCTTTCTTT; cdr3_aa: CASEPYEVGNTEAFF
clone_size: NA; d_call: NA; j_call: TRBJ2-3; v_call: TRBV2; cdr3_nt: TGTGCCAGCTTGGAACAAAACCGGGATGAGCAGTATTTT; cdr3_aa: CASLEQNRDEQYF
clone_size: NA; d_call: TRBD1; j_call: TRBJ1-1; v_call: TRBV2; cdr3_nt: TGTGCCAGCAGGGTACAGGGGCACACTGAAGCTTTCTTT; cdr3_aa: CASRVQGHTEAFF
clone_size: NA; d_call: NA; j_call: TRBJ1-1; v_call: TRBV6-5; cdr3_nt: TGTGCCAGCACCCTCGGGGGGAACACTGAAGCTTTCTTT; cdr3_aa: CASTLGGNTEAFF
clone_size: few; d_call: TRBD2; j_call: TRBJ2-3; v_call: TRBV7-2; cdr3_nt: TGTGCCAGCAGCGGGACGGGGGGGGTTACGCAGTATTTT; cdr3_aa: CASSGTGGVTQYF
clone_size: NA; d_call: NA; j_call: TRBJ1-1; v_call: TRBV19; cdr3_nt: TGTGCCAGTAGGGGGCCGGACGAAGCTTTCTTT; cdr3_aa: CASRGPDEAFF
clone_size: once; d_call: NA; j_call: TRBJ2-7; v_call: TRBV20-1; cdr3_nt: TGCAGTGCTAGAGAGAGATACGAGCAGTACTTC; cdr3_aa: CSARERYEQYF
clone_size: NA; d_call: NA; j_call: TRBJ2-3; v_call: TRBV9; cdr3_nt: TGTGCCAGCAGCGCCCGGGTGGTGGGGGGAACAGATACGCAGTATTTT; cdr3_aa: CASSARVVGGTDTQYF
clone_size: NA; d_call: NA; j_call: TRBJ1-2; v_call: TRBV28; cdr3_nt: TGTGCCAGCAGTTTTGGGGACACCCGTAGTCACTATGGCTACACCTTC; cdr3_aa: CASSFGDTRSHYGYTF
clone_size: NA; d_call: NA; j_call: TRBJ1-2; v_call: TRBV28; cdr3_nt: TGTGCCAGCAGTTTCGCCAGCTATGGCTACACCTTC; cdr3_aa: CASSFASYGYTF
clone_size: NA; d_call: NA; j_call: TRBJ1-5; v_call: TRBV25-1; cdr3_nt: TGTGCCAGCAGTGATTGGGGCAGCAATCAGCCCCAGCATTTT; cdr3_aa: CASSDWGSNQPQHF
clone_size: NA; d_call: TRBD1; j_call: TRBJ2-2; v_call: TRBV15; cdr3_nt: TGTGCCACCAGCAGAGATCGGGACAGGGGGGCCGGGGAGCTGTTTTTT; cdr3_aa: CATSRDRDRGAGELFF
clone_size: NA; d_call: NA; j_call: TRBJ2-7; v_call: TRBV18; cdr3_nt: TGTGCCAGCTCACCGAAAGGAGATGGCGAGCAGTACTTC; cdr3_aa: CASSPKGDGEQYF
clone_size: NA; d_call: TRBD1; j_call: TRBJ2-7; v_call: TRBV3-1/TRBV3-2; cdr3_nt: TGTGCCAGCAGCCCTAGGACAGGGGGGAGCGAGCAGTACTTC; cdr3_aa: CASSPRTGGSEQYF
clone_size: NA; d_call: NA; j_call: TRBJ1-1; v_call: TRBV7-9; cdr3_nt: TGTGCCAGCAGCTTAGCGGGGGGGTACACTGAAGCTTTCTTT; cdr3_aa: CASSLAGGYTEAFF
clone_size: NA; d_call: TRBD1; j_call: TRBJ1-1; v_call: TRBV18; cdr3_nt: TGTGCCAGCTCGCCGACAGGGGGCGTTGGCACTGAAGCTTTCTTT; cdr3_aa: CASSPTGGVGTEAFF
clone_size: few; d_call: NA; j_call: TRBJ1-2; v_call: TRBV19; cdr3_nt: TGTGCCAGTAGTAGAACTCCCAGGGATACTAACTATGGCTACACCTTC; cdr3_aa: CASSRTPRDTNYGYTF